The rows below give T cell receptor beta chains drawn from one sample of a study of post-analysis software for immune sequencing data. TCRdb redid the calling of the PCR reads with MiXCR, one entry per CDR3 protein. The sample shows roughly 800,000 distinct CDR3 sequences, around 42% of them seen only once. Sequenced material: blood. The receptors come from a girl aged 5-17 years with multiple sclerosis. Each CDR3 is given without its conserved first and last residue. Fields, in order: V gene, J gene, CDR3 protein.

>TRBV7-9|TRBJ1-2
ASSPGWARGYT
>TRBV10-3|TRBJ1-5
AISESPRGNSFHQPQH
>TRBV12-3/TRBV12-4|TRBJ2-1
ASSPGLAGGLYNEQF
>TRBV6-1|TRBJ2-3
ASSIGGARGTDTQY
>TRBV20-1|TRBJ2-7
SARDITGPPYEQY
>TRBV9|NA
ASSVVPAGVGDEQY
>TRBV20-1|TRBJ2-7
SARLLPGVQY
>TRBV7-2|TRBJ2-1
ASSWGTDDYNEQF
>TRBV25-1|TRBJ2-1
ASSEQGYNEQF
>TRBV12-3/TRBV12-4|TRBJ2-1
ASSSERSSYNEQF
>TRBV20-1|TRBJ2-3
SAMTGGGTDTQY
>TRBV7-2|TRBJ2-1
ASALNGYQF
>TRBV11-2|NA
ASSLVREGLNEQY
>TRBV6-2/TRBV6-3|TRBJ2-3
ASMEGYTQY
>TRBV6-5|TRBJ2-6
ASSYLGGSGANVLT
>TRBV20-1|TRBJ2-3
SAIWDRRVTDTQY
>TRBV21-1|TRBJ1-1
ASSHLEQGPPNTEAF
>TRBV7-8|TRBJ2-1
ASSGGLAGGAPSYNEQF
>TRBV12-3/TRBV12-4|TRBJ2-7
ASSLAGPRSYEQY
>TRBV3-1|TRBJ2-7
ASSRPGQGGYEQY
>TRBV29-1|TRBJ2-4
SVEVRGRDMDIQY
>TRBV6-2/TRBV6-3|TRBJ2-7
ASSYLYEQY
>TRBV11-2|TRBJ2-1
ASSLGGGGSSYNEQF
>TRBV12-3/TRBV12-4|TRBJ2-6
AIPRGLKSGANVLT
>TRBV20-1|TRBJ2-7
SARDLPGGGYEQY
>TRBV6-5|TRBJ2-7
ASRPDPRGTYEQY
>TRBV15|TRBJ2-2
ATTPGGTGELF